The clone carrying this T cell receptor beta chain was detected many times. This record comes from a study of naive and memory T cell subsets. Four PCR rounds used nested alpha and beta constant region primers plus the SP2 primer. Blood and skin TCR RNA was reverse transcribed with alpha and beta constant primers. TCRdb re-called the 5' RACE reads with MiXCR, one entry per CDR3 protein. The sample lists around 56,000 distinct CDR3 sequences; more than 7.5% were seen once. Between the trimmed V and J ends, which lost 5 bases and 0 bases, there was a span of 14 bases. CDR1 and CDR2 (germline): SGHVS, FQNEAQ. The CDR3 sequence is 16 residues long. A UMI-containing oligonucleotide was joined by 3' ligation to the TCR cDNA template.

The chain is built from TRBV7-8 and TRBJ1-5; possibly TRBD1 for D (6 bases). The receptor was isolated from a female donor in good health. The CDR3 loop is CASSQGTYYSNQPQHF. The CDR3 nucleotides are TGTGCCAGCAGCCAGGGGACATATTATAGCAATCAGCCCCAGCATTTT.